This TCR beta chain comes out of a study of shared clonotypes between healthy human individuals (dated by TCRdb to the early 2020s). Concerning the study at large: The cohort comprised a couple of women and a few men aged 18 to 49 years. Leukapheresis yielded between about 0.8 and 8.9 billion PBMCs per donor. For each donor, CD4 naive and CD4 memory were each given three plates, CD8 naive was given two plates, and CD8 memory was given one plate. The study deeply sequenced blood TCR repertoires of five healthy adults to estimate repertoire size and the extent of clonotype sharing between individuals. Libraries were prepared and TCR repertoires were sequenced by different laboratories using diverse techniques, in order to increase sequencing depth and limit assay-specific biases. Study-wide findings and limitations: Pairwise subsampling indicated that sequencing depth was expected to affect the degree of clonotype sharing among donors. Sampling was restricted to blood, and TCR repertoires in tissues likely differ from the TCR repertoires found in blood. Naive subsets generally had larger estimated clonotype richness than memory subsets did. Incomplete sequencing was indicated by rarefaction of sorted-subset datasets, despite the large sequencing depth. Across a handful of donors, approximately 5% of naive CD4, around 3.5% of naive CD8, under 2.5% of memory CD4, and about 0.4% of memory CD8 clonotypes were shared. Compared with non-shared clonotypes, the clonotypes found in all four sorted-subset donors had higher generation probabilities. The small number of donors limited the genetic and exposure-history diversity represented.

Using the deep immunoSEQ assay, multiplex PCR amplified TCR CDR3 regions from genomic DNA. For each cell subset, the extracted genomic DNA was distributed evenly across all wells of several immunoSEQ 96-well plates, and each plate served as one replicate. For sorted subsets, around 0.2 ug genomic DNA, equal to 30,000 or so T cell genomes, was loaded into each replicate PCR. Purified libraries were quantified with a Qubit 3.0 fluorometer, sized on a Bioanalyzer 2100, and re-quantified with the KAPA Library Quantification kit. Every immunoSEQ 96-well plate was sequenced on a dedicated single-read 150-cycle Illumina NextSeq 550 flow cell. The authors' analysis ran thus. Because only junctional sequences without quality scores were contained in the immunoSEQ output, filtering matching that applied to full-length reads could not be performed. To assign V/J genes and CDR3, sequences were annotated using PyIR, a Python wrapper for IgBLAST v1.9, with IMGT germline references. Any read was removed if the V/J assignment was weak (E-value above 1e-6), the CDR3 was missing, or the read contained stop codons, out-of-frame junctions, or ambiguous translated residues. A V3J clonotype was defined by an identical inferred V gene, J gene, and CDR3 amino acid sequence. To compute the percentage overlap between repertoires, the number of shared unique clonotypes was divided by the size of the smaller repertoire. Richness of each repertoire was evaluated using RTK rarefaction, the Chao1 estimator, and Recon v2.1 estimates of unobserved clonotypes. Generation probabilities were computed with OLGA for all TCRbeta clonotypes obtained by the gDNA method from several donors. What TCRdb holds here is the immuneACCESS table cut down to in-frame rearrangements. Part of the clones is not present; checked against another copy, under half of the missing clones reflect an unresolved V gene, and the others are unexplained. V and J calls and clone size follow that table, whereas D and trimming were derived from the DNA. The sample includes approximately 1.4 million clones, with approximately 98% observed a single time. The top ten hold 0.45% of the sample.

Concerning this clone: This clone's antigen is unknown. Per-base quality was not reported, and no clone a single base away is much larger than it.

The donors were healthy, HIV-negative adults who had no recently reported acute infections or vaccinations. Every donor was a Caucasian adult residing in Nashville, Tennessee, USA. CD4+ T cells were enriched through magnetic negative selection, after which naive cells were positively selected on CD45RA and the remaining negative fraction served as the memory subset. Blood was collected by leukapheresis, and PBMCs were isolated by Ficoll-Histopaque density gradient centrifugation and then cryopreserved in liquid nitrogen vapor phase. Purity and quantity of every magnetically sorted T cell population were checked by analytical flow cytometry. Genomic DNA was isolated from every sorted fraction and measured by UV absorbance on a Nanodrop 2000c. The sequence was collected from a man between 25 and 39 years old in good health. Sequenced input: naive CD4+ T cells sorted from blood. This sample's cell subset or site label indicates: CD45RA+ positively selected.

The sequence in DNA is TGTGCCAGCAGTGAACAGCAGAGGCAGAGGCTACGCTACGAGCAGTACTTC. Its protein product is CASSEQQRQRLRYEQYF. Recombination connected TRBV2 to TRBJ2-7; the D gene cannot be named for sure. Measured from the cysteine to the phenylalanine, the CDR3 is 17 residues long. Left in the record is the CDR3 DNA by itself, 51 bases read in frame from the first base. As encoded in the germline V gene, CDR1 is SNHLY while CDR2 is FYNNEI. A distance of 20 bases separates the germline ends of V and J, which lose 2 bases and 3 bases respectively.